This T cell receptor (beta chain) derives from a study of radiotherapy plus CTLA-4 blockade in lung cancer. Study-level points and caveats: According to reports, early shifts in blood T cell clones, alongside interferon-beta, forecast response most accurately.

Focal radiation plus CTLA-4 blockade with ipilimumab was given to patients with chemo-refractory metastatic non-small-cell lung cancer. Details on this clone: Its antigen is undetermined.

Produced via immunoSEQ multiplex PCR; TCRdb's table is partial and in-frame only. The sample carries 89,000 or so clones, roughly four fifths recorded once. The receptor was isolated from a human donor with non-small cell lung cancer who had a partial response to radiotherapy plus ipilimumab. Sequenced material: peripheral blood, taken from a patient treated with radiotherapy plus ipilimumab.

Here the CDR3 reads CASTGGPSHNSPLHF. Here the CDR3 DNA reads TGTGCCAGCACAGGGGGTCCATCCCATAATTCACCCCTCCACTTT. V gene TRBV9 combines with J gene TRBJ1-6; 7 nucleotides match TRBD1. Germline V gene lookup returns CDR1 SGDLS and CDR2 YYNGEE. Unmatched junction bases numbered 8, after V lost 6 bases and J lost 5 bases. This CDR3 has 15 amino acids. Complete variable domain (other parts from reference TRBV9 and TRBJ1-6): DSGVTQTPKHLITATGQRVTLRCSPRSGDLSVYWYQQSLDQGLQFLIQYYNGEERAKGNILERFSAQQFPDLHSELNLSSLELGDSALYFCASTGGPSHNSPLHFGNGTRLTVT.